The sequence of this T cell receptor (beta chain) was determined in a study of blood T cell repertoires in COVID-19. For the study at large: The United States, Italy and Spain were the sources of the acute and convalescent COVID-19 samples. T cells, B-cell-depleted T cells, or PBMCs provided the cDNA or gDNA that served as material.

Repertoires were generated with immunoSEQ multiplex PCR, while TCRdb's copy carries only in-frame clones and drops some. This sample has just over 300,000 clones, with 80% to 90% found just once. Those who participated ranged in age from about 18 to 89 years and resided in about two dozen US areas. Participants reported their clinical history, and cohort assignment relied on those reports. This CDR3 is built from 14 residues. Germline trimming cut 5 bases from V and 4 bases from J; bases unmatched to any gene: 5. Germline V CDR1 and CDR2: SGHVS, FNYEAQ. The genes are TRBV7-6 and TRBJ2-7; 10 nucleotides agree with TRBD1. Input material: PBMCs or T cells enriched from blood (not recorded which). The receptor was derived from a man aged 30-40 years who had recovered from COVID-19. DNA for the CDR3: TGTGCCAGCAGCCCCGGGACAGGGGTTTACGAGCAGTACTTC. It is translated as CASSPGTGVYEQYF. The full variable domain, rest sourced from reference TRBV7-6 and TRBJ2-7, is GAGVSQSPRYKVTKRGQDVALRCDPISGHVSLYWYRQALGQGPEFLTYFNYEAQQDKSGLPNDRFSAERPEGSISTLTIQRTEQRDSAMYRCASSPGTGVYEQYFGPGTRLTVT.